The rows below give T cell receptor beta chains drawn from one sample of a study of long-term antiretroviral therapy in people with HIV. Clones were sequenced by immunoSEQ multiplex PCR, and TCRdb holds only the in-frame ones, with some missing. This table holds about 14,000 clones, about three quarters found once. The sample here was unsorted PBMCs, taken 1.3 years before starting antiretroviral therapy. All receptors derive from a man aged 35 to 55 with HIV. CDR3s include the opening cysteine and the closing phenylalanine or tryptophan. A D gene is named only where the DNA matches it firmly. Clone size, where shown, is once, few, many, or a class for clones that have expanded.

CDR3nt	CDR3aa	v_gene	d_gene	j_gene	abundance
TGCAGCGTTGAAGACCGGGACAGAATTCAGCATTTT	CSVEDRDRIQHF	TRBV29-1	TRBD1	TRBJ1-5	NA
TGCAGCGTTGAAAGGGGTTACGAGCAGTACTTC	CSVERGYEQYF	TRBV29-1	NA	TRBJ2-7	NA
TGCGCCAGCAGCCCCTCCGGGACAGGGGGGTTTGGGGCCAACGTCCTGACTTTC	CASSPSGTGGFGANVLTF	TRBV5-1	TRBD1	TRBJ2-6	NA
TGTGCCAGCTCACCAGGCGGTAATGAAAAACTGTTTTTT	CASSPGGNEKLFF	TRBV18	NA	TRBJ1-4	NA
TGTGCCAGCAGCTTACCCCTCAGTAACAATGAGCAGTTCTTC	CASSLPLSNNEQFF	TRBV7-9	NA	TRBJ2-1	NA
TGTGCCAGCAGTGGTGGGGGGGGTTTCTCTGGGGCCAACGTCCTGACTTTC	CASSGGGGFSGANVLTF	TRBV6-1	TRBD2	TRBJ2-6	NA
TGTGCCAGCAGCTTGGTGGGGGCTGGAAACACCATATATTTT	CASSLVGAGNTIYF	TRBV5-4	NA	TRBJ1-3	once
TGTGCCAGCAGCCCCGGACTAGCGGGGGGTGCCGGGCGGCTAGATACGCAGTATTTT	CASSPGLAGGAGRLDTQYF	TRBV5-6	TRBD2	TRBJ2-3	once
TGTGCCAGCAGTGAAACTGGGGCGCCGGAAAAATATGGCTACACCTTC	CASSETGAPEKYGYTF	TRBV6-1	NA	TRBJ1-2	NA
TGCAGCGTTGAGAAGGGGATGAACACTGAAGCTTTCTTT	CSVEKGMNTEAFF	TRBV29-1	NA	TRBJ1-1	NA